Shown below are 23 T cell receptor beta chains from a single sample sequenced in a study of blood T cell repertoires in COVID-19 (dated by TCRdb to about 2020). Library prep was done by the immunoSEQ multiplex PCR assay. This is the immuneACCESS table as TCRdb keeps it, with only in-frame sequences that have V and J called. A part of the clones is gone; compared with another copy, unresolved V genes explain less than half, and the rest is unexplained. In all, the sample holds a few hundred thousand clones, and approximately 89% of those were seen once. The ten largest account for roughly 1.8% of the sample. What was sequenced was PBMCs or T cells enriched from blood (not recorded which). These receptors were obtained from an older woman who had recovered from COVID-19.

This chain's CDR3 is CASSQDALAGEGSHEQYF. CDR3 coding DNA: TGCGCCAGCAGCCAAGATGCGCTAGCGGGAGAAGGTTCCCACGAGCAGTACTTC. The chain recombines TRBV4-1 with TRBJ2-7; TRBD2 aligns across 10 bases. V was clipped by 0 bases and J by 5 bases; unmatched bases: 13. The germline V gene has CDR1 MGHRA and CDR2 YSYEKL. The CDR3 has 18 residues.

This chain uses TRBV5-1 with TRBJ2-7; 8 bases are a match to TRBD1. J lost 6 bases, V lost 1 base, and 18 bases had no gene match. This CDR3 is built from 18 residues. Germline V gene data show CDR1 as SGHRS and CDR2 as YFSETQ. The CDR3 reads CASSLWPSIGQGQSEQYF. CDR3 DNA sequence: TGCGCCAGCAGCTTGTGGCCCAGCATTGGACAGGGACAAAGCGAGCAGTACTTC.

The chain has TRBV5-1 and TRBJ2-3; 10 bases line up with TRBD2. This CDR3 comprises 16 residues. Germline loops: CDR1 SGHRS, CDR2 YFSETQ. Germline trimming cut 3 bases from V and 2 bases from J; bases unmatched to any gene: 6. The CDR3 here is CASSSRLAGNTDTQYF. DNA for the CDR3: TGCGCCAGCAGCTCCCGACTAGCGGGTAACACAGATACGCAGTATTTT.

The chain couples TRBV12-5 to TRBJ2-3; no reliable D call. V was shortened by 9 bases and J by 1 base, with 11 bases between the two germline ends. Germline V gene data show CDR1 as LGHNT and CDR2 as FRNRAP. The CDR3 runs 13 residues. CDR3 DNA: TGTGCTAGCACTCCTATAGGCACAGATACGCAGTATTTT. As protein: CASTPIGTDTQYF.

The chain carries TRBV6-2 or TRBV6-3 and TRBJ1-2; D is possibly TRBD1 (6 bases). Trimming removed 0 bases at V and 2 bases at J, with 10 bases between. Germline values: CDR1 MNHEY, CDR2 SVGEGT. This CDR3 comprises 15 residues. CDR3: CASSYSRGGNYGYTF. CDR3 nucleotide sequence: TGTGCCAGCAGTTACTCGAGGGGGGGCAACTATGGCTACACCTTC.

This clone was counted a few times. CDR3 coding DNA: TGTGCCAGCACCCAGCGGGACTTTAATTCACCCCTCCACTTT. Residues: CASTQRDFNSPLHF. The chain carries TRBV5-4 and TRBJ1-6, with a possible D match to TRBD1 (5 bases). Deletions cut 6 bases from V and 6 bases from J, with 13 bases between. CDR1 and CDR2 (germline): SGHNT, YYREEE (reference sequence). This CDR3 comprises 14 residues.

CDR3 sequence: CASSGGTGAEAFF. The CDR3 DNA reads TGTGCCAGCAGCGGCGGGACGGGCGCTGAAGCTTTCTTT. The chain recombines TRBV9 with TRBJ1-1; a weak D match, TRBD1 (5 bases). Between the trimmed V and J ends, which lost 3 bases and 6 bases, there was a span of 12 bases. From germline, CDR1 is SGDLS and CDR2 YYNGEE. The CDR3 has 13 residues. The full variable domain, with the rest looked up from reference TRBV9 and TRBJ1-1, is DSGVTQTPKHLITATGQRVTLRCSPRSGDLSVYWYQQSLDQGLQFLIQYYNGEERAKGNILERFSAQQFPDLHSELNLSSLELGDSALYFCASSGGTGAEAFFGQGTRLTVV.

The genes are TRBV5-4 and TRBJ1-2; 10 bases are shared with TRBD1. With V trimmed by 4 bases and J by 6 bases, 3 bases remained unmatched. Looked up from germline, CDR1 is SGHNT and CDR2 is YYREEE (reference sequence). This CDR3 is built from 13 residues. The DNA for the CDR3 is TGTGCCAGCAGCACGACAGGGGGCAATGGCTACACCTTC. This sequence encodes CASSTTGGNGYTF.

V is TRBV27 and J is TRBJ1-5; a weak D match, TRBD1 (5 bases). Trimming stripped 5 bases from V and 0 bases from J, with 14 bases between. The CDR3 consists of 16 residues. The germline gives CDR1 MNHEY, CDR2 SMNVEV (reference sequence). CDR3 amino acids: CASSPRGGGSNQPQHF. Here the CDR3 DNA reads TGTGCCAGCAGTCCCCGGGGGGGAGGTAGCAATCAGCCCCAGCATTTT.

The chain carries TRBV5-1 and TRBJ1-1; tentative D call: TRBD1 (5 bases). V was trimmed by 1 base and J by 2 bases, leaving 12 bases between them. The CDR3 spans 15 residues. The V gene's germline CDR1 is SGHRS and CDR2 YFSETQ. The CDR3 sequence: CASSLSPGDNTEAFF. The CDR3 DNA sequence: TGCGCCAGCAGCTTGTCGCCGGGGGACAACACTGAAGCTTTCTTT.

The chain recombines TRBV18 with TRBJ1-1, with unresolved D. The germline CDR1 and CDR2 sequences are KGHSH and LQKENI. The length of the CDR3 is 12 residues. V lost 6 bases to trimming and J lost 12 bases, with 17 bases between them. The DNA of the CDR3 is TGTGCCAGCTCCCTAGAGGGCCAAACGACTTTCTTT. This sequence encodes CASSLEGQTTFF.

The sample holds one count of this clone. The genes are TRBV2 and TRBJ2-1, with D perhaps matching TRBD2 (5 bases). V lost 0 bases, J lost 9 bases, and 12 bases lay in between. The V gene's germline CDR1 is SNHLY and CDR2 FYNNEI. This CDR3 comprises 14 residues. CDR3 in DNA: TGTGCCAGCAGTGAAGCTCGAGAGACTATTGAGCAGTTCTTC. Translated, it gives CASSEARETIEQFF.

V and J are TRBV7-9 and TRBJ1-5, with 8 bases aligning to TRBD1. V shed 2 bases and J 6 bases; nucleotides not matched to a gene: 6. The CDR3 has 15 residues. Germline CDR1 SEHNR, CDR2 FQNEAQ (reference sequence). This CDR3 is CASSLQAGGSQPQHF. DNA of the CDR3: TGTGCCAGCAGCTTACAGGCAGGGGGCTCTCAGCCCCAGCATTTT.

The J gene is TRBJ2-1, the V gene TRBV5-1, with D hard to call. The CDR3 loop spans 15 amino acids. Germline lookup yields CDR1 SGHRS and CDR2 YFSETQ. V gave up 4 bases and J gave up 0 bases, with 11 bases separating them. The CDR3 coding sequence is TGCGCCAGCAGCGACGGGTCGAGCTCCTACAATGAGCAGTTCTTC. This encodes CASSDGSSSYNEQFF.

The J gene is TRBJ2-7, the V gene TRBV7-3, with a tentative D call TRBD1 (6 bases). The CDR3 is made up of 15 amino acids. Germline lookup yields CDR1 SGHTA and CDR2 FQGTGA. V gave up 5 bases and J gave up 1 base, with 15 bases separating them. CDR3 region: CASSEQGRLSYEQYF. For the CDR3, the DNA is TGTGCCAGCAGCGAACAGGGCAGGTTATCCTACGAGCAGTACTTC.

The chain combines TRBV5-1 with TRBJ1-3; TRBD1 agrees at 11 bases. V shed 0 bases, J shed 3 bases, and the junction held 2 bases outside the gene matches. Germline CDR1 reads SGHRS; CDR2 reads YFSETQ. The CDR3 has 16 residues. Written as DNA, the CDR3 is TGCGCCAGCAGCTTGGTGGACAGGGGGCTTGGAAACACCATATATTTT. Its translation is CASSLVDRGLGNTIYF.

This chain joins TRBV6-5 and TRBJ1-5; D is undetermined. The CDR3 is 13 residues long. CDR1 MNHEY and CDR2 SVGAGI come from the germline V gene. The V end was cut by 7 bases, the J end by 4 bases, with 11 bases between. The CDR3 bases are TGTGCCAGCAACTCGAACCGGAATCAGCCCCAGCATTTT. Amino acids: CASNSNRNQPQHF.

This CDR3 reads CASSTLNRGRNEQYF. In DNA, the CDR3 is TGTGCCAGCAGTACCTTAAACAGGGGGCGGAACGAGCAGTACTTC. The chain couples TRBV27 to TRBJ2-7; 9 positions match TRBD1. The CDR3 consists of 15 residues. V shed 5 bases and J 5 bases; nucleotides not matched to a gene: 10. CDR1 is MNHEY and CDR2 is SMNVEV in the germline V gene (reference sequence).

The chain links TRBV28 to TRBJ1-6, with D unresolved. The CDR3 totals 14 residues. Trimming took off 3 bases at V and 10 bases at J, with 13 bases between the two ends. Germline values: CDR1 MDHEN, CDR2 SYDVKM. The CDR3 sequence: CASSFDSAGSPLHF. The CDR3 DNA follows: TGTGCCAGCAGTTTCGATAGCGCCGGGTCACCCCTCCACTTT.

V gene TRBV27 combines with J gene TRBJ1-2, with 7 bases matching TRBD1. The germline gives CDR1 MNHEY, CDR2 SMNVEV (reference sequence). Losses at the gene ends were 7 bases for V and 6 bases for J; bases not matched to a gene: 8. The CDR3 extends over 13 amino acids. CDR3 DNA sequence: TGTGCCAGCACCCTACAGGGGTTGCATGGCTACACCTTC. It codes for CASTLQGLHGYTF.

The chain couples TRBV2 to TRBJ1-4; TRBD1 agrees at 8 bases. The V and J ends lost 6 bases and 8 bases, in that order; junction bases with no gene match: 14. The CDR3 contains 16 residues. Germline CDR1 is SNHLY and CDR2 is FYNNEI. The DNA of the CDR3 is TGTGCCAGCAGAGAACCTACAGGGGGAAATTGGGAAAAACTGTTTTTT. This encodes CASREPTGGNWEKLFF.

The V and J genes are TRBV28 and TRBJ1-6; D is uncertain. Germline V lookup: CDR1 MDHEN, CDR2 SYDVKM. V was trimmed by 6 bases and J by 11 bases, leaving 20 bases between them. This CDR3 is 15 amino acids long. This CDR3 reads CASSWGVGGSTPLHF. The CDR3 nucleotides are TGTGCCAGCAGCTGGGGAGTGGGAGGGAGTACACCCCTCCACTTT.

This sequence joins TRBV2 and TRBJ1-5; 11 bases map to TRBD1. CDR3 length: 16 residues. CDR1 is SNHLY and CDR2 is FYNNEI in the germline V gene. Trimming took 7 bases from V and 7 from J; bases not matched to a gene: 12. The CDR3 here is CASTDPSGTGGQPQHF. The CDR3 DNA is TGTGCCAGCACAGACCCCTCCGGGACAGGGGGACAGCCCCAGCATTTT.